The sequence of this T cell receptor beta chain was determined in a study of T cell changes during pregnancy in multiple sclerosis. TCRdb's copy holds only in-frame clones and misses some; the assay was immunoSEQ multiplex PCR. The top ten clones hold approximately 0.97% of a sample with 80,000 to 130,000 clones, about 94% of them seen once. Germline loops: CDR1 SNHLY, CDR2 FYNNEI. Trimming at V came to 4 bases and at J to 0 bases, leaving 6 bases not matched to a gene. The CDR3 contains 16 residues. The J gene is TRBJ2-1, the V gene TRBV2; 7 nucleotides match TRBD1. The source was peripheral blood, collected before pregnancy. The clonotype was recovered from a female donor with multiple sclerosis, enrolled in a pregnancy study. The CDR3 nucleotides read TGTGCCAGCAGTGCGGGACAGCTTAGCTCCTACAATGAGCAGTTCTTC. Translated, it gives CASSAGQLSSYNEQFF.